Listed here are 11 T cell receptor beta chains from one sample, sequenced in a study of neurological immune-mediated disorders. One entry per CDR3 protein results from TCRdb running MiXCR on the 5' RACE reads. The sample lists over 60,000 distinct CDR3 sequences, approximately 5.2% occurring once. Specimen: PBMCs. All receptors derive from a woman in her twenties or thirties with multiple sclerosis.

This clonotype turned up a few times. V gene TRBV7-2 combines with J gene TRBJ2-7; the D gene is possibly TRBD2 (5 bases). Trimming removed 0 bases from V and 3 bases from J, with 9 bases in between. CDR3 size: 14 residues. Germline CDR1 reads SGHTA; CDR2 reads FQGNSA. This CDR3 reads CASSLAGVFYEQYF. CDR3 DNA sequence: TGTGCCAGCAGCTTAGCCGGGGTTTTCTACGAGCAGTACTTC.

The table lists this clonotype with many counts. V is TRBV5-1 and J is TRBJ2-7; the match to TRBD1 covers 10 bases. The CDR3 is 14 amino acids. The V gene's germline CDR1 is SGHRS and CDR2 YFSETQ. Trimming removed 4 bases from V and 7 bases from J; junction bases left unmatched: 8. Here the CDR3 reads CASSIAPDRGEQYF. In DNA, the CDR3 is TGCGCCAGCAGCATAGCCCCGGACAGGGGGGAGCAGTACTTC. The variable domain in full, completed from reference TRBV5-1 and TRBJ2-7, reads KAGVTQTPRYLIKTRGQQVTLSCSPISGHRSVSWYQQTPGQGLQFLFEYFSETQRNKGNFPGRFSGRQFSNSRSEMNVSTLELGDSALYLCASSIAPDRGEQYFGPGTRLTVT.

This clonotype occurred many times. The chain has TRBV7-8 and TRBJ1-1; D possibly corresponds to TRBD1 (5 bases). Germline CDR1 SGHVS, CDR2 FQNEAQ. V was trimmed by 1 base and J by 1 base, leaving 13 bases between them. The CDR3 covers 16 residues. The DNA of the CDR3 is TGTGCCAGCAGCTTAGAGGGTCTCGGGGGGAACACTGAAGCTTTCTTT. Its translation is CASSLEGLGGNTEAFF.

This clonotype was observed a few times. The chain is built from TRBV20-1 and TRBJ2-1; 11 positions agree with TRBD1. The V gene's germline CDR1 is DFQATT and CDR2 SNEGSKA (reference sequence). The CDR3 spans 14 residues. V lost 0 bases to trimming and J lost 6 bases; unmatched junction nucleotides: 1. The CDR3 region has the DNA TGCAGTGCTAGAGATGGGACAGGGGGCAATGAGCAGTTCTTC. Protein sequence: CSARDGTGGNEQFF.

The sample holds many counts of this clonotype. The chain joins TRBV14 to TRBJ1-1; D not resolved. The germline V and J ends were trimmed by 0 bases and 7 bases, with 15 bases remaining between them. Germline CDR1 reads SGHDN; CDR2 reads FVKESK. There are 15 residues in the CDR3. DNA for the CDR3: TGTGCCAGCAGCCAAGACGTCTTAAGTCGGAGTGAAGCTTTCTTT. Translation gives CASSQDVLSRSEAFF.

Ten or more counts support this clonotype. This chain joins TRBV5-1 and TRBJ2-3; no reliable D call. CDR1 and CDR2 (germline): SGHRS, YFSETQ. This CDR3 has 17 residues. Between the trimmed V and J ends, which lost 0 bases and 4 bases, there was a span of 18 bases. CDR3 sequence reads: CASSLAVGMGGADTQYF. CDR3 bases: TGCGCCAGCAGCTTGGCCGTGGGAATGGGTGGCGCAGATACGCAGTATTTT.

This clonotype has only a few counts. CDR3 nucleotide sequence: TGTGCCAGCAGCCAAGAGGAAAAAAGTCCCTACGAGCAGTACTTC. Protein: CASSQEEKSPYEQYF. The chain joins TRBV4-2 to TRBJ2-7; D ambiguous. The CDR3 loop spans 15 amino acids. The germline CDR1 and CDR2 sequences are LGHNA and YNFKEQ. V lost 0 bases and J lost 2, with 11 bases in between.

As concerns this clonotype: This sequence may be a read error, since a much larger clone differs from it by one base. The rearrangement uses TRBV5-5 and TRBJ1-4; maybe TRBD1 (5 bases). Germline assignment: CDR1 SGHKS and CDR2 YYEKEE (reference sequence). The CDR3 length is 14 residues. V gave up 7 bases and J gave up 4 bases, with 14 bases separating them. CDR3 loop: CASSRDLSNEKLFF. CDR3 DNA sequence: TGTGCCAGCTCCCGGGACCTAAGTAATGAAAAACTGTTTTTT. The full variable domain, its missing parts supplied by reference TRBV5-5 and TRBJ1-4, is DAGVTQSPTHLIKTRGQQVTLRCSPISGHKSVSWYQQVLGQGPQFIFQYYEKEERGRGNFPDRFSARQFPNYSSELNVNALLLGDSALYLCASSRDLSNEKLFFGSGTQLSVL.

This clonotype was observed many times. This chain connects TRBV20-1 to TRBJ2-1; D is undetermined. Germline loops: CDR1 DFQATT, CDR2 SNEGSKA (reference sequence). V lost 5 bases, J lost 3 bases, and 14 bases lay in between. The CDR3 is made up of 14 amino acids. As DNA, the CDR3 is TGCAGTGCTCCCCCCGGAGTGGACTACAATGAGCAGTTCTTC. It encodes CSAPPGVDYNEQFF.

J is TRBJ2-2 and V is TRBV20-1; D may be TRBD2 (6 bases). Trimming pared 4 bases from V and 1 base from J, leaving 13 bases between. This CDR3 spans 15 amino acids. Germline CDR1 DFQATT, CDR2 SNEGSKA (reference sequence). The CDR3 loop reads CSANRPGLNTGELFF. The CDR3 DNA sequence: TGCAGTGCTAATCGCCCGGGACTGAACACCGGGGAGCTGTTTTTT.

This clonotype appeared many times. The rearrangement joins TRBV5-1 to TRBJ2-5, with D unresolved. V lost 0 bases, J lost 0 bases, and 9 bases lay in between. Germline CDR1 reads SGHRS; CDR2 reads YFSETQ. The CDR3 loop spans 15 amino acids. The CDR3 DNA is TGCGCCAGCAGCTTGGGAGGCCGTTACCAAGAGACCCAGTACTTC. Translation gives CASSLGGRYQETQYF.